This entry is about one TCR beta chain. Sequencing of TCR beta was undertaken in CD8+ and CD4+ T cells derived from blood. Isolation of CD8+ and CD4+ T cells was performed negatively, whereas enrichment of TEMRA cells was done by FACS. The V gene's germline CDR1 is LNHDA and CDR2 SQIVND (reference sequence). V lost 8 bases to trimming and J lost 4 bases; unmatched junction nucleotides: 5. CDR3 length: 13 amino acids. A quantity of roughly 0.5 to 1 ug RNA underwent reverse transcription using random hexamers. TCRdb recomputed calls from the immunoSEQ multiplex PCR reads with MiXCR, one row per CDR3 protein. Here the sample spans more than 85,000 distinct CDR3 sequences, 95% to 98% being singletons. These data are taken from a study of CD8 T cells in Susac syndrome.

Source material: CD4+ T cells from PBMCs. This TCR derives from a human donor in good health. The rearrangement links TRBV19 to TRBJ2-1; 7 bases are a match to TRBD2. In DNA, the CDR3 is TGTGCCAGTCGGGGGAGGGGATACAATGAGCAGTTCTTC. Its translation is CASRGRGYNEQFF.